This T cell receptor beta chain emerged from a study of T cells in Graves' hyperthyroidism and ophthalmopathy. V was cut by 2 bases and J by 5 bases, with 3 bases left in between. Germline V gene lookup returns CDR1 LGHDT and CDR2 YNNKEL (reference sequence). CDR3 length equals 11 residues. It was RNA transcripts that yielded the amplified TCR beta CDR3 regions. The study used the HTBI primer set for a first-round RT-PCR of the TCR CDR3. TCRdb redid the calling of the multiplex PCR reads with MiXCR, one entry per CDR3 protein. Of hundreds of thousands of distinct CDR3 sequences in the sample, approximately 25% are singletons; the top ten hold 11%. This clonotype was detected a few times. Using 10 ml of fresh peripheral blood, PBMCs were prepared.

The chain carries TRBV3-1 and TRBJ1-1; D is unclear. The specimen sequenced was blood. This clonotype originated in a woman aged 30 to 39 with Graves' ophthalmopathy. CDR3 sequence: CASSQLTEAFF. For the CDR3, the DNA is TGTGCCAGCAGCCAATTAACTGAAGCTTTCTTT.